Each of the 5 T cell receptor beta chains below was sequenced from the same sample in a study of CD8+ T cells in alopecia areata. Treatment indicated: oral pan-JAK inhibitor, 5-10 mg twice daily. RNA was isolated and reverse transcribed to cDNA, the sequencing template. Profiled with immunoSEQ multiplex PCR; TCRdb holds only in-frame clones, not every one. The repertoire holds 150,000 to 200,000 clones, with under 80% as singletons. The material sequenced was CD4+ T cells sorted from blood, taken at week 49, from a patient treated with tofacitinib. These receptors all come from a human donor with alopecia areata.

This clone was found once. The V gene is TRBV10-3, the J gene TRBJ2-3; 9 bases are a match to TRBD2. Germline V lookup: CDR1 ENHRY, CDR2 SYGVKD. The CDR3 contains 16 residues. Losses at the gene ends were 4 bases for V and 6 bases for J; bases not matched to a gene: 11. The CDR3 sequence is CAISAGSSGGGDTQYF. The DNA of the CDR3 is TGTGCCATCAGTGCTGGTAGTAGCGGGGGTGGGGATACGCAGTATTTT.

This chain connects TRBV5-1 to TRBJ2-1; 9 nucleotides agree with TRBD1. Germline V gene data show CDR1 as SGHRS and CDR2 as YFSETQ. V dropped 6 bases and J dropped 4; count of bases not matched to a gene: 5. This CDR3 has 14 residues. The CDR3 DNA sequence: TGCGCCAGCATGCGGGGACAGGGATACAATGAGCAGTTCTTC. Its protein is CASMRGQGYNEQFF.

The rearrangement links TRBV15 to TRBJ1-6, with D possibly TRBD1 on 5 matching bases. V gave up 5 bases and J gave up 7 bases, with 18 bases separating them. This CDR3 is built from 16 residues. Per germline, CDR1 LNHNV and CDR2 YYDKDF (reference sequence). CDR3 residues: CATSGAPGDRNSPLHF. The CDR3 nucleotides are TGTGCCACCAGCGGGGCGCCTGGGGACCGAAATTCACCCCTCCACTTT.

This clone was observed a few times. The chain is built from TRBV19 and TRBJ2-6; the D is unclear. Trimming cost V 7 bases and J 4 bases, with 2 bases left between them. Germline assignment: CDR1 LNHDA and CDR2 SQIVND (reference sequence). The CDR3 totals 11 residues. CDR3 nucleotide sequence: TGTGCCAGTAACGGGGCCAACGTCCTGACTTTC. This sequence encodes CASNGANVLTF.

This chain uses TRBV5-4 with TRBJ1-1, with D possibly TRBD1 on 5 matching bases. V was shortened by 10 bases and J by 5 bases, with 12 bases between the two germline ends. The CDR3 spans 11 residues. Per germline, CDR1 SGHNT and CDR2 YYREEE (reference sequence). In DNA form, the CDR3 reads TGTGCCCCCCCGGGGGGTACTGAAGCTTTCTTT. As protein: CAPPGGTEAFF. Full variable domain (missing parts from reference TRBV5-4 and TRBJ1-1): ETGVTQSPTHLIKTRGQQVTLRCSSQSGHNTVSWYQQALGQGPQFIFQYYREEENGRGNFPPRFSGLQFPNYSSELNVNALELDDSALYLCAPPGGTEAFFGQGTRLTVV.